In its sample, the clone carrying this T cell receptor beta chain was seen once. The target antigen is unknown. V was shortened by 3 bases and J by 3 bases, with 8 bases between the two germline ends. The CDR3 length is 12 residues. The germline V gene has CDR1 SQVTM and CDR2 ANQGSEA. Molecular barcoding with unique molecular identifiers was used for the TCRbeta library. Using its own MiXCR run on the PCR reads, TCRdb lists one record per CDR3 protein. The table has around 800,000 distinct CDR3 sequences, 16% seen once. This sample is drawn from a study of T-cell reconstitution after alpha-beta-depleted transplantation in children. Study conclusions and caveats: Several hundred graft clones that had expanded were reportedly the source of alpha-beta T cells about two months after transplant.

J is TRBJ1-1 and V is TRBV29-1; maybe TRBD1 (5 bases). The TCR sequence derives from a male patient between 5 and 17 years old who had a stem cell transplant for acute lymphoblastic leukemia, so the T cells may come from the graft donor. The sample consisted of PBMCs, mostly from graft donor cells, taken 360 days after TCRalphabeta/CD19-depleted stem cell transplant. CDR3 region: CSVDSRDTEAFF. The CDR3, as DNA: TGCAGCGTTGATTCCAGGGACACTGAAGCTTTCTTT.